A single T cell receptor (beta chain) is shown here with its context. Its target is unknown. The sample is drawn from a study of T-cell reconstitution after alpha-beta-depleted transplantation in children. General observations from the study: There were reportedly several hundred expanded graft clones from which alpha-beta T cells came about two months after transplant. Several patients had high TCRbeta diversity at day 60; it came from surviving recipient T cells and thymic progenitors. T-cell counts and diversity at one year post-transplant came mainly from newly produced T cells.

The CDR3 spans 14 residues. Germline CDR1 and CDR2: MNHEY and SVGAGI. V shed 2 bases and J shed 3 bases, with 10 bases lying between them. TCRbeta library preparation incorporated unique molecular identifiers. TCRdb reprocessed the PCR reads via MiXCR and lists one record per CDR3 protein. The sample consists of about 980,000 distinct CDR3 sequences, about 29% of them appearing once. The source was PBMCs, mostly from graft donor cells, collected 360 days after TCRalphabeta/CD19-depleted stem cell transplant. The receptor was isolated from a boy less than two years old who had a stem cell transplant for SCID, so the T cells may come from the graft donor. The chain has TRBV6-5 and TRBJ1-1; no clear D gene. The CDR3 DNA follows: TGTGCCAGCAGTTACGCCGATGGGGACACTGAAGCTTTCTTT. This gives the protein CASSYADGDTEAFF.